These 30 T cell receptor beta chains were sequenced from one sample in a study of T cell repertoires in cytomegalovirus infection. From the reads, TCRdb called clonotypes with MiXCR, one entry per CDR3 protein. The table lists about 490,000 distinct CDR3 sequences, about 25% of them singletons. Specimen: PBMCs. All receptors come from a human donor in good health (CMV status not recorded). Some clones in this sample may be carry-over from other donors' samples.

This clonotype was seen only a few times. The chain has TRBV28 and TRBJ2-2; 11 bases align to TRBD1. This CDR3 is 16 amino acids long. V shed 1 base and J 6 bases; nucleotides not matched to a gene: 4. Germline CDR1 is MDHEN and CDR2 is SYDVKM. The CDR3 DNA follows: TGTGCCAGCAGTTTATTATGGGACAGGGGGTCCGGGGAGCTGTTTTTT. It is translated as CASSLLWDRGSGELFF.

This chain uses TRBV7-7 with TRBJ2-1; D is ambiguous. The CDR3 sequence is 15 residues long. Trimming took 4 bases from V and 1 from J, leaving 11 bases between them. The germline gives CDR1 SSHAT, CDR2 FNYEAQ (reference sequence). The CDR3, as DNA: TGTGCCAGCAGCTCTCTGCGTCAATCCTACAATGAGCAGTTCTTC. This codes for CASSSLRQSYNEQFF.

This clonotype was seen a handful of times. V is TRBV29-1 and J is TRBJ1-2; perhaps TRBD1 as D (6 bases). This CDR3 has 12 amino acids. Trimming took 4 bases from V and 5 from J, leaving 11 bases between them. CDR1 and CDR2 from the germline V gene are SQVTM and ANQGSEA. The CDR3 is CSVGQRGYGYTF. CDR3 bases: TGCAGCGTTGGTCAAAGGGGGTATGGCTACACCTTC.

This chain joins TRBV28 and TRBJ2-6; 8 positions agree with TRBD2. The ends lost 5 bases at V and 0 bases at J; junction bases unmatched: 6. This CDR3 spans 17 amino acids. Germline V gene data show CDR1 as MDHEN and CDR2 as SYDVKM. The CDR3 protein is CASSLLGGASGANVLTF. CDR3 sequence (DNA): TGTGCCAGCAGTCTGCTCGGGGGGGCCTCTGGGGCCAACGTCCTGACTTTC.

In its sample, this clonotype was seen a few times. CDR3 residues: CASSSSDDYGYTF. CDR3 nucleotide sequence: TGTGCCAGCAGTTCCTCGGACGACTATGGCTACACCTTC. This sequence joins TRBV12-3 or TRBV12-4 and TRBJ1-2; D gene uncertain. V lost 4 bases, J lost 3 bases, and 9 bases lay in between. The CDR3 length is 13 residues.

This chain joins TRBV6-8 and TRBJ1-1; tentatively, D is TRBD1 (5 bases). The length of the CDR3 is 15 residues. Trimming left V 1 base short and J 4 bases short, with 13 bases between. Germline lookup yields CDR1 MNHGY and CDR2 SAAAGT. CDR3 sequence (DNA): TGTGCCAGCAGTTACTATGGGGCGGGGGTCACTGAAGCTTTCTTT. Amino acids: CASSYYGAGVTEAFF.

This clonotype was detected only a few times. This chain links TRBV7-8 with TRBJ1-2, with D hard to call. Germline V CDR1 and CDR2: SGHVS, FQNEAQ. The V and J ends lost 5 bases and 5 bases respectively, with 12 bases between them. The CDR3 sequence is 13 residues long. The CDR3 sequence is CASSPGMTYGYTF. The CDR3 DNA sequence: TGTGCCAGCAGCCCGGGGATGACTTATGGCTACACCTTC.

This clonotype was recorded at least ten times. The rearrangement uses TRBV25-1 and TRBJ2-5; D call uncertain. Germline CDR1 and CDR2: MGHDK and SYGVNS. Trimming stripped 2 bases from V and 6 bases from J, with 4 bases between. There are 11 residues in the CDR3. The CDR3 nucleotides are TGTGCCAGCAGTGAAGAGAAGACCCAGTACTTC. Residues: CASSEEKTQYF.

CDR3 sequence reads: CASSPRTGARTEAFF. CDR3 in DNA: TGTGCCAGCAGTCCTCGGACAGGGGCAAGGACTGAAGCTTTCTTT. V usage is TRBV6-6 and J usage is TRBJ1-1; 9 bases map to TRBD1. After removal of 5 bases from V and 5 bases from J, the junction contained 9 bases not matched to a gene. Germline assignment: CDR1 MNHNY and CDR2 SVGAGI (reference sequence). CDR3 length: 15 residues.

This clonotype has a count of ten or more. This rearrangement joins TRBV7-6 to TRBJ2-5, with 7 bases identical to TRBD2. This CDR3 contains 15 residues. The germline CDR1 and CDR2 sequences are SGHVS and FNYEAQ. Unmatched junction bases numbered 7, after V lost 5 bases and J lost 1 base. CDR3: CASSQVGGFQETQYF. CDR3 nucleotides: TGTGCCAGCAGCCAAGTGGGGGGGTTCCAAGAGACCCAGTACTTC.

This clonotype was detected a few times. J is TRBJ1-1 and V is TRBV27; 9 nucleotides agree with TRBD1. This CDR3 has 16 residues. V was pared by 5 bases and J by 1 base, with 8 bases of the junction left unmatched. In germline, CDR1 is MNHEY, CDR2 SMNVEV (reference sequence). This CDR3 reads CASSKLQGAPNTEAFF. CDR3 in DNA: TGTGCCAGCAGTAAATTACAGGGGGCCCCGAACACTGAAGCTTTCTTT.

At least ten counts were recorded for this clonotype. CDR3 amino acids: CASSFGLAGGTDTQYF. As DNA, the CDR3 is TGTGCCAGCAGTTTCGGACTAGCGGGAGGTACAGATACGCAGTATTTT. V gene TRBV6-2 or TRBV6-3 combines with J gene TRBJ2-3; 14 bases map to TRBD2. Germline CDR1 and CDR2: MNHEY and SVGEGT. V gave up 4 bases and J gave up 3 bases; unmatched junction bases: 3. The CDR3 extends over 16 amino acids.

This clonotype came up a few times. The chain carries TRBV6-5 and TRBJ2-7; 8 nucleotides align to TRBD2. The J segment lost 0 bases and the V segment lost 0 bases, leaving 4 bases of the junction unmatched. This CDR3 is 16 amino acids long. In germline, CDR1 is MNHEY, CDR2 SVGAGI. As DNA, the CDR3 is TGTGCCAGCAGTTACTCCGGGACTAGGAGCTCCTACGAGCAGTACTTC. This encodes CASSYSGTRSSYEQYF.

This clonotype has more than one count but fewer than ten. J is TRBJ2-7 and V is TRBV6-2 or TRBV6-3; TRBD2 aligns across 9 bases. CDR3 length: 16 amino acids. J was trimmed by 4 bases and V by 5 bases; bases with no gene match: 12. From germline, CDR1 is MNHEY and CDR2 SVGEGT. The CDR3 region has the DNA TGTGCCAGCAGTGACGTAGCGGGAGTGGCGGCTTACGAGCAGTACGTC. It codes for CASSDVAGVAAYEQYV.

This clonotype turned up a few times. The chain couples TRBV12-3 or TRBV12-4 to TRBJ2-2, with TRBD1 identical over 11 bases. The CDR3 length is 15 residues. Trimming cost V 3 bases and J 4 bases; bases outside gene matches: 1. The CDR3 here is CASSLGQGVTGELFF. The CDR3 region has the DNA TGTGCCAGCAGTTTGGGACAGGGGGTCACCGGGGAGCTGTTTTTT.

The chain combines TRBV6-5 with TRBJ2-1; D not certain. V was cut by 5 bases and J by 8 bases, with 22 bases left in between. This CDR3 spans 16 amino acids. Germline lookup yields CDR1 MNHEY and CDR2 SVGAGI. CDR3 region: CASSPDVLRIGDEQFF. The CDR3 region has the DNA TGTGCCAGCAGTCCCGACGTACTAAGGATTGGCGATGAGCAGTTCTTC.

The chain couples TRBV19 to TRBJ2-3, with D maybe TRBD2 (6 bases). V lost 5 bases and J 3 bases, leaving 12 bases between the germline ends. Per the germline V gene, CDR1 is LNHDA and CDR2 is SQIVND (reference sequence). The CDR3 totals 14 residues. This chain's CDR3 is CASSHNGGTDTQYF. The CDR3 DNA follows: TGTGCCAGTAGTCACAACGGGGGAACAGATACGCAGTATTTT.

The rearrangement links TRBV2 to TRBJ2-1, with TRBD2 matching over 15 bases. Germline loops: CDR1 SNHLY, CDR2 FYNNEI. The CDR3 extends over 22 amino acids. Unmatched junction bases numbered 15, after V lost 3 bases and J lost 0 bases. DNA of the CDR3: TGTGCCAGCAGTGAGAGTGGACTAGCGGGAGGGTTCATAAAGAGCTCCTACAATGAGCAGTTCTTC. Residues: CASSESGLAGGFIKSSYNEQFF.

This clonotype was found many times. V and J are TRBV7-8 and TRBJ2-7; the D gene is possibly TRBD1 (5 bases). The germline gives CDR1 SGHVS, CDR2 FQNEAQ. V was pared by 1 base and J by 0 bases, with 16 bases between. The CDR3 extends over 17 amino acids. The CDR3 coding sequence is TGTGCCAGCAGCTTAGAGGCAGGGCAGACCTTCTCCTACGAGCAGTACTTC. Amino acids: CASSLEAGQTFSYEQYF. Drawing the rest from reference TRBV7-8 and TRBJ2-7, the complete variable domain is GAGVSQSPRYKVAKRGQDVALRCDPISGHVSLFWYQQALGQGPEFLTYFQNEAQLDKSGLPSDRFFAERPEGSVSTLKIQRTQQEDSAVYLCASSLEAGQTFSYEQYFGPGTRLTVT.

At least ten counts were recorded for this clonotype. The J gene is TRBJ2-4, the V gene TRBV7-2, with 13 positions matching TRBD2. The germline gives CDR1 SGHTA, CDR2 FQGNSA. Trimming removed 5 bases from V and 6 bases from J; junction bases left unmatched: 4. This CDR3 is 15 amino acids long. CDR3 in amino acids: CASSPRTSGGNIQYF. CDR3 nucleotides: TGTGCCAGCAGCCCCCGGACTAGCGGGGGAAACATTCAGTACTTC. Full variable domain (remainder filled in from reference TRBV7-2 and TRBJ2-4): GAGVSQSPSNKVTEKGKDVELRCDPISGHTALYWYRQSLGQGLEFLIYFQGNSAPDKSGLPSDRFSAERTGGSVSTLTIQRTQQEDSAVYLCASSPRTSGGNIQYFGAGTRLSVL.

This clonotype was found many times. CDR3 nucleotide sequence: TGTGCCAGCAGCTTAATGGGGAGCTCCTACAATGAGCAGTTCTTC. It translates to CASSLMGSSYNEQFF. This chain connects TRBV7-2 to TRBJ2-1; D may be TRBD2 (5 bases). The CDR3 loop spans 15 amino acids. Trimming shortened V by 2 bases and J by 0 bases, and 8 bases separated the two germline ends. The germline V gene encodes CDR1 SGHTA and CDR2 FQGNSA.

This chain links TRBV2 with TRBJ2-3; TRBD1 agrees at 8 bases. Trimming took 1 base from V and 5 from J; bases not matched to a gene: 5. The V gene's germline CDR1 is SNHLY and CDR2 FYNNEI. This CDR3 has 15 residues. CDR3 coding DNA: TGTGCCAGCAGTGAAGTCGGGACAGGTTTAGATACGCAGTATTTT. Protein product: CASSEVGTGLDTQYF.

This clonotype has just a few counts. The chain has TRBV7-9 and TRBJ2-1; tentatively, D is TRBD2 (5 bases). Looked up from germline, CDR1 is SEHNR and CDR2 is FQNEAQ (reference sequence). The CDR3 has 18 residues. Deletions cut 0 bases from V and 2 bases from J, with 17 bases between. The CDR3, as DNA: TGTGCCAGCAGCTTAGCGGACTCGAGCGGACCCACCTACAATGAGCAGTTCTTC. This codes for CASSLADSSGPTYNEQFF.

The V gene is TRBV14, the J gene TRBJ2-1, with 8 bases fitting TRBD2. Looked up from germline, CDR1 is SGHDN and CDR2 is FVKESK. The CDR3 is 16 amino acids. Trimming removed 3 bases from V and 0 bases from J; junction bases left unmatched: 4. The CDR3 is CASSQLAGISYNEQFF. The CDR3, as DNA: TGTGCCAGCAGCCAGCTAGCGGGTATCTCCTACAATGAGCAGTTCTTC.

This clonotype appeared many times. CDR3 in DNA: TGTGCCAGCAACACCCGGGACAGGGGTTCCTACGAGCAGTACTTC. Translating it yields CASNTRDRGSYEQYF. The rearrangement links TRBV6-1 to TRBJ2-7, with TRBD1 matching 10 bases. Per the germline V gene, CDR1 is MNHNS and CDR2 is SASEGT. The CDR3 covers 15 residues. V lost 7 bases, J lost 1 base, and 7 bases stayed unmatched.

J is TRBJ2-7 and V is TRBV4-1; D is unclear. Germline V gene lookup returns CDR1 MGHRA and CDR2 YSYEKL. The CDR3 totals 17 residues. V lost 0 bases and J lost 0, with 15 bases in between. The CDR3 region is CASSQDTEATSSYEQYF. The CDR3 DNA follows: TGCGCCAGCAGCCAAGATACGGAAGCGACGAGCTCCTACGAGCAGTACTTC.

This sequence joins TRBV12-3 or TRBV12-4 and TRBJ1-5; the D is unclear. The CDR3 contains 14 residues. Trimming left V 1 base short and J 9 bases short, with 13 bases between. CDR3: CASSLDGILLPQHF. The CDR3 nucleotides are TGTGCCAGCAGTTTAGATGGGATTTTATTGCCCCAGCATTTT.

This clonotype was recorded at least ten times. This rearrangement joins TRBV12-3 or TRBV12-4 to TRBJ1-5; TRBD1 agrees at 7 bases. This CDR3 comprises 14 residues. J lost 9 bases, V lost 5 bases, and 10 bases had no gene match. The CDR3 DNA sequence: TGTGCCAGCAGTCTCAGGACAGGACTTGGGCCCCAGCATTTT. It is translated as CASSLRTGLGPQHF.

In this sample, this clonotype turned up a few times. The junction departs from germline at one end; a sequencing error may be responsible. The chain links TRBV12-3 or TRBV12-4 to TRBJ2-7; 8 bases align to TRBD2. The CDR3 extends over 15 amino acids. The CDR3 DNA follows: TGTGCCAGCAGCTTAGCGGGATCAGGGGACTACGAGCAGTACTTC. It specifies CASSLAGSGDYEQYF.

The genes are TRBV7-2 and TRBJ1-2, with a weak D call TRBD1 (5 bases). V was clipped by 1 base and J by 6 bases, with 33 bases between them. The CDR3 has 21 amino acids. Per the germline V gene, CDR1 is SGHTA and CDR2 is FQGNSA. The CDR3 DNA reads TGTGCCAGCAGCTTAGTTGGGTATTGGGTGGTAGCGGAACAGGAGGCAAATGGCTACACCTTC. Protein sequence: CASSLVGYWVVAEQEANGYTF.